Presented here are 29 T cell receptor beta chains from one specimen sequenced in a study of blood T cell repertoires in COVID-19. Measured with immunoSEQ multiplex PCR; TCRdb has only the in-frame clones, and not every one. The data contain about 260,000 clones, around 84% of them singletons. Sequenced sample: PBMCs or T cells enriched from blood (not recorded which). These receptors were collected from a man under 40 with acute COVID-19.

The V gene is TRBV12-3 or TRBV12-4, the J gene TRBJ1-2; TRBD1 matches at 9 bases. Trimming cost V 3 bases and J 5 bases; bases outside gene matches: 1. The CDR3 is made up of 13 amino acids. For the CDR3, the DNA is TGTGCCAGCAGTTTCGACAGGGGGTATGGCTACACCTTC. Its translation: CASSFDRGYGYTF.

V is TRBV6-5 and J is TRBJ2-2; 8 bases are shared with TRBD1. Per germline, CDR1 MNHEY and CDR2 SVGAGI. The CDR3 totals 14 residues. The V segment lost 6 bases and the J segment 4 bases; nucleotides outside the gene matches: 4. CDR3: CASRGGTGTGELFF. In nucleotides, the CDR3 is TGTGCCAGCAGGGGCGGGACAGGCACCGGGGAGCTGTTTTTT.

A few counts support this clone. This rearrangement joins TRBV12-3 or TRBV12-4 to TRBJ1-2; D ambiguous. This CDR3 comprises 11 residues. Trimming took 6 bases from V and 7 from J, leaving 9 bases between them. CDR3 in DNA: TGTGCCAGCAGGAGCGCTGGTGGCTACACCTTC. Amino acids: CASRSAGGYTF.

Written as DNA, the CDR3 is TGCAGCGTTGGGGCTAGCGGGGTCAACACCGGGGAGCTGTTTTTT. It encodes CSVGASGVNTGELFF. The V and J genes are TRBV29-1 and TRBJ2-2; 9 nucleotides align to TRBD2. The CDR3 has 15 residues. V was pared by 4 bases and J by 2 bases, with 5 bases of the junction left unmatched. The germline gives CDR1 SQVTM, CDR2 ANQGSEA.

The V and J genes are TRBV28 and TRBJ1-4, with no clear D. V lost 8 bases to trimming and J lost 7 bases, with 11 bases between them. Germline V gene lookup returns CDR1 MDHEN and CDR2 SYDVKM. CDR3 length: 12 amino acids. The CDR3 reads CASGSGSEKLFF. In nucleotides, the CDR3 is TGTGCCAGCGGGTCCGGGAGTGAAAAACTGTTTTTT. Using reference TRBV28 and TRBJ1-4 for the parts outside the CDR3, the full variable domain is DVKVTQSSRYLVKRTGEKVFLECVQDMDHENMFWYRQDPGLGLRLIYFSYDVKMKEKGDIPEGYSVSREKKERFSLILESASTNQTSMYLCASGSGSEKLFFGSGTQLSVL.

The chain joins TRBV5-4 to TRBJ2-3; TRBD2 aligns across 14 bases. J gave up 4 bases and V 3 bases, and 7 bases lay outside the gene matches. The CDR3 sequence is 17 residues long. CDR1 SGHNT and CDR2 YYREEE come from the germline V gene (reference sequence). Here the CDR3 DNA reads TGTGCCAGCAGCTCAACGGGACTAGCGGGAGCCGCAGATACGCAGTATTTT. It is translated as CASSSTGLAGAADTQYF.

The chain joins TRBV14 to TRBJ2-1; 10 bases are shared with TRBD2. V was clipped by 3 bases and J by 5 bases; unmatched bases: 7. CDR3 length equals 16 residues. CDR1 is SGHDN, CDR2 FVKESK, per germline. The CDR3 sequence: CASSHTPSGGDNEQFF. The CDR3, as DNA: TGTGCCAGCAGCCATACCCCTAGCGGGGGCGACAATGAGCAGTTCTTC.

The chain couples TRBV19 to TRBJ2-2, with 7 bases identical to TRBD2. The length of the CDR3 is 16 residues. CDR1 is LNHDA and CDR2 is SQIVND in the germline V gene (reference sequence). Losses at the gene ends were 6 bases for V and 5 bases for J; bases not matched to a gene: 12. The CDR3 nucleotides read TGTGCCAGTAGCCGGGGGGTCTCGCGAGGGACCGGGGAGCTGTTTTTT. It yields the protein CASSRGVSRGTGELFF.

The V and J genes are TRBV11-2 and TRBJ2-7; the D is unclear. Germline-derived CDR1 and CDR2 are SGHAT and FQNNGV. CDR3 size: 12 residues. V lost 4 bases to trimming and J lost 6 bases, with 10 bases between them. The CDR3, as DNA: TGTGCCAGCAGCTCAGTGATTGGCGAGCAGTACGTC. It codes for CASSSVIGEQYV.

This chain links TRBV29-1 with TRBJ1-1, with D perhaps matching TRBD1 (6 bases). V lost 3 bases and J lost 4, with 12 bases in between. Per the germline V gene, CDR1 is SQVTM and CDR2 is ANQGSEA. The CDR3 spans 13 residues. The chain's CDR3 is CSVEQSQGTEAFF. In DNA, the CDR3 is TGCAGCGTTGAGCAGTCACAGGGCACTGAAGCTTTCTTT.

The J gene is TRBJ1-2, the V gene TRBV20-1; D unclear. V lost 6 bases and J 8 bases, leaving 13 bases between the germline ends. CDR1 is DFQATT, CDR2 SNEGSKA, per germline (reference sequence). The CDR3 contains 11 residues. The chain's CDR3 is CSARRAGGYTF. The CDR3 nucleotides are TGCAGTGCGCGGAGGGCGGGCGGCTACACCTTC.

V gene TRBV5-4 combines with J gene TRBJ2-3; a possible D gene is TRBD2 (6 bases). Germline V CDR1 and CDR2: SGHNT, YYREEE (reference sequence). The ends were cut back, 4 bases at V and 2 bases at J, with 14 bases in the middle. This CDR3 comprises 15 residues. The CDR3 here is CASSRSGSDTDTQYF. The CDR3 DNA reads as TGTGCCAGCAGCCGAAGCGGGTCAGACACAGATACGCAGTATTTT.

V gene TRBV6-5 combines with J gene TRBJ1-6; D uncertain. V was pared by 5 bases and J by 5 bases, with 13 bases between. The CDR3 runs 15 residues. Germline V gene sequence: CDR1 MNHEY, CDR2 SVGAGI. Here the CDR3 reads CASSPYLSDNSPLHF. The CDR3 DNA reads TGTGCCAGCAGTCCCTATCTGTCCGATAATTCACCCCTCCACTTT.

This clone was detected only once. This chain uses TRBV5-5 with TRBJ2-1; D ambiguous. There are 13 residues in the CDR3. The germline CDR1 and CDR2 sequences are SGHKS and YYEKEE (reference sequence). The germline V and J ends were trimmed by 0 bases and 9 bases, with 10 bases remaining between them. CDR3 DNA sequence: TGTGCCAGCAGCTTGGCCTCTAGTGGTGAGCAGTTCTTC. It specifies CASSLASSGEQFF.

In this sample, this clone turned up once. This chain joins TRBV15 and TRBJ1-2, with D perhaps matching TRBD1 (5 bases). Trimming cost V 1 base and J 8 bases, with 14 bases left between them. Germline lookup yields CDR1 LNHNV and CDR2 YYDKDF (reference sequence). The CDR3 spans 14 residues. The CDR3 DNA reads as TGTGCCACCAGCAGAGGACCGGGGGTCGGAGGCTACACCTTC. It codes for CATSRGPGVGGYTF.

This chain joins TRBV29-1 and TRBJ2-2; weak D call: TRBD2 (6 bases). Germline-derived CDR1 and CDR2 are SQVTM and ANQGSEA. The germline V and J ends were trimmed by 0 bases and 6 bases, with 8 bases remaining between them. The CDR3 sequence is 13 residues long. CDR3 nucleotides: TGCAGCGTTGAAGATGCGGGACCCGGGGAGCTGTTTTTT. As protein: CSVEDAGPGELFF.

The chain joins TRBV21-1 to TRBJ2-7; TRBD2 reflects the table's D call only, with no check against the DNA. TRBV21-1 counts as a pseudogene. The CDR3 has 14 residues. CDR3 loop: CASSKVGDTGEQYV. CDR3 nucleotides: TGTGCCAGCAGCAAAGTGGGAGACACTGGCGAGCAGTACGTC.

The chain combines TRBV18 with TRBJ2-1; no clear D gene. V dropped 5 bases and J dropped 9 bases, with 14 bases sitting between them. This CDR3 is 13 amino acids long. CDR1 is KGHSH, CDR2 LQKENI, per germline. This chain's CDR3 is CASSISPVVEQFF. Here the CDR3 DNA reads TGTGCCAGCTCAATTTCCCCAGTTGTTGAGCAGTTCTTC.

The gene calls are TRBV5-5 and TRBJ1-2; 12 bases fit TRBD1. The junction had 8 bases not matched to a gene; V was cut back by 4 bases and J by 4 bases. This CDR3 contains 16 residues. Germline assignment: CDR1 SGHKS and CDR2 YYEKEE (reference sequence). The CDR3 is CASSLSGQGASYGYTF. As DNA, the CDR3 is TGTGCCAGCAGCCTTTCGGGACAGGGGGCCTCCTATGGCTACACCTTC.

Worth noting for this clone: The sample carries other DNA sequences with the same CDR3. This chain links TRBV3-1 (or the pseudogene TRBV3-2) with TRBJ2-7, with 7 bases matching TRBD2. V trimming: 2 bases; J trimming: 6 bases; junction bases outside the gene matches: 1. This CDR3 comprises 12 residues. Looked up from germline, CDR1 is LGHDT and CDR2 is YNNKEL (reference sequence). CDR3 protein: CASSQPGGEQYV. CDR3 DNA sequence: TGTGCCAGCAGCCAACCGGGGGGCGAGCAGTACGTC.

This clone was observed a single time. V usage is TRBV30 and J usage is TRBJ1-2, with D hard to call. The V gene lost 0 bases and the J gene lost 2 bases, with 4 bases spanning the gap. The CDR3 is 12 amino acids. In germline, CDR1 is GTSNPN, CDR2 SVGIG (reference sequence). The CDR3 here is CAWSVANYGYTF. The CDR3 DNA is TGTGCCTGGAGTGTGGCAAACTATGGCTACACCTTC.

In its sample, this clone was seen once. The chain combines TRBV4-1 with TRBJ1-4; D not resolved. CDR1 and CDR2 from the germline V gene are MGHRA and YSYEKL. CDR3 length: 14 amino acids. Trimming cost V 1 base and J 5 bases, with 8 bases left between them. CDR3 nucleotides: TGCGCCAGCAGCCAAGTCGGTTGGAATGAAAAACTGTTTTTT. Its protein product is CASSQVGWNEKLFF.

The chain has TRBV21-1 and TRBJ1-2; the table names TRBD1, a call not compared with the DNA. TRBV21-1 is listed as a pseudogene. There are 15 residues in the CDR3. CDR3 protein: CASSTPQGSGYGYTF. CDR3 coding DNA: TGTGCCAGCAGCACCCCCCAGGGGTCGGGGTATGGCTACACCTTC.

The chain joins TRBV7-6 to TRBJ2-1, with 16 positions matching TRBD2. V gave up 1 base and J gave up 7 bases; unmatched junction bases: 13. Germline assignment: CDR1 SGHVS and CDR2 FNYEAQ. The CDR3 runs 20 residues. CDR3 in amino acids: CASSLESPGLAGGPGNEQFF. CDR3 coding DNA: TGTGCCAGCAGCTTAGAGTCCCCGGGACTAGCGGGGGGGCCAGGGAATGAGCAGTTCTTC.

This rearrangement joins TRBV4-1 to TRBJ2-1, with a tentative D call TRBD2 (6 bases). The germline gives CDR1 MGHRA, CDR2 YSYEKL. V dropped 0 bases and J dropped 7 bases, with 22 bases sitting between them. The CDR3 consists of 18 residues. Written as DNA, the CDR3 is TGCGCCAGCAGCCAAGACGTCCATAGCGGCACTAGGTTGAATGAGCAGTTCTTC. It codes for CASSQDVHSGTRLNEQFF.

The rearrangement joins TRBV7-9 to TRBJ2-4; 7 nucleotides align to TRBD1. The CDR3 is 19 residues long. Trimming cost V 4 bases and J 5 bases; bases outside gene matches: 20. In germline, CDR1 is SEHNR, CDR2 FQNEAQ (reference sequence). In nucleotides, the CDR3 is TGTGCCAGCAGCTCCCCCCGGTCGGGACAGCGATTCAGCGAAAACATTCAGTACTTC. This sequence encodes CASSSPRSGQRFSENIQYF.

On this clone itself: One end of the junction varies from germline; a read error may be responsible. The chain is built from TRBV5-1 and TRBJ2-1; perhaps TRBD2 as D (5 bases). The CDR3 loop spans 14 amino acids. From germline, CDR1 is SGHRS and CDR2 YFSETQ. The chain's CDR3 is CASSSAGPANEQFF. The CDR3 DNA sequence: TGTGCCAGCAGTAGCGCCGGTCCAGCCAATGAGCAGTTCTTC.

This chain joins TRBV25-1 and TRBJ1-6; 8 bases fit TRBD1. The germline gives CDR1 MGHDK, CDR2 SYGVNS. V dropped 4 bases and J dropped 7; count of bases not matched to a gene: 6. CDR3 length: 15 amino acids. The CDR3 DNA reads TGTGCCAGCAGTGGCATGACAGGGGACAATTCACCCCTCCACTTT. It translates to CASSGMTGDNSPLHF.

The chain links TRBV19 to TRBJ2-3; maybe TRBD1 (6 bases). CDR1 LNHDA and CDR2 SQIVND come from the germline V gene (reference sequence). V was trimmed by 7 bases and J by 4 bases, leaving 15 bases between them. This CDR3 comprises 14 residues. DNA of the CDR3: TGTGCCAGTACCACAGGGAATCACGCAGATACGCAGTATTTT. This codes for CASTTGNHADTQYF.